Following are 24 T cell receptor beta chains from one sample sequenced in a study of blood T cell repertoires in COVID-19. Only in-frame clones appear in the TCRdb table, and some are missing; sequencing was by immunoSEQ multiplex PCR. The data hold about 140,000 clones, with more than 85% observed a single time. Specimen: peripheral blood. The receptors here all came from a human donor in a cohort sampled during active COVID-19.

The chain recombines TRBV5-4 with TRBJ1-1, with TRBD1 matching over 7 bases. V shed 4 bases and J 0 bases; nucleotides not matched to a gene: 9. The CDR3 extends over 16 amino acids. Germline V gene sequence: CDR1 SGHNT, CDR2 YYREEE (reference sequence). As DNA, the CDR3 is TGTGCCAGCAGCCTGGCCTGGGACAGCATGAACACTGAAGCTTTCTTT. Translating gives CASSLAWDSMNTEAFF.

This chain's CDR3 is CASSSQGADPRSEQFF. The CDR3, as DNA: TGTGCCAGCAGTTCTCAGGGGGCGGATCCGAGAAGTGAGCAGTTCTTC. The chain recombines TRBV5-4 with TRBJ2-1; 8 bases are a match to TRBD1. This CDR3 has 16 residues. Germline CDR1 is SGHNT and CDR2 is YYREEE (reference sequence). J was trimmed by 9 bases and V by 5 bases; bases with no gene match: 16. The complete variable domain, with remaining parts taken from reference TRBV5-4 and TRBJ2-1, reads ETGVTQSPTHLIKTRGQQVTLRCSSQSGHNTVSWYQQALGQGPQFIFQYYREEENGRGNFPPRFSGLQFPNYSSELNVNALELDDSALYLCASSSQGADPRSEQFFGPGTRLTVL.

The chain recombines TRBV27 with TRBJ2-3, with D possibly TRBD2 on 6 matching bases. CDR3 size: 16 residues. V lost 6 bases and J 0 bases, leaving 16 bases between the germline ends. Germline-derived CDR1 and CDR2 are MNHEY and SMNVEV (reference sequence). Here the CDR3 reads CASSTMLATSTDTQYF. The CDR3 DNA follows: TGTGCCAGCAGCACTATGCTAGCGACGAGCACAGATACGCAGTATTTT.

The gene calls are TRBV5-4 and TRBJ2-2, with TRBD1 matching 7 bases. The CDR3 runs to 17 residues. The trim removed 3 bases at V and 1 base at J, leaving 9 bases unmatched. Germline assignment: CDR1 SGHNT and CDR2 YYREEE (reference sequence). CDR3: CASSYDREALNTGELFF. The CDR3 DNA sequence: TGTGCCAGCAGCTACGACAGGGAAGCCCTGAACACCGGGGAGCTGTTTTTT.

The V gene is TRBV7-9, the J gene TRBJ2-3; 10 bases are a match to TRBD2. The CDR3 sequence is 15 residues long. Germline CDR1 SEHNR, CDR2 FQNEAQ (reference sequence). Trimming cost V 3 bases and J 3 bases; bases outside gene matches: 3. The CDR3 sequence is CASSFSSGSTDTQYF. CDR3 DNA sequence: TGTGCCAGCAGCTTCTCTAGCGGGAGTACAGATACGCAGTATTTT.

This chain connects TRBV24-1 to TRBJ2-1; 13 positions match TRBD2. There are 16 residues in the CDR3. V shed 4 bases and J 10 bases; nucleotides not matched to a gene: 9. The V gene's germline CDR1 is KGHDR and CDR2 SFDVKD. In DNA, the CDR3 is TGTGCCACCAGTGACCGCGGGACTAGCGGGGTGTGGGAGCAGTTCTTC. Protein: CATSDRGTSGVWEQFF.

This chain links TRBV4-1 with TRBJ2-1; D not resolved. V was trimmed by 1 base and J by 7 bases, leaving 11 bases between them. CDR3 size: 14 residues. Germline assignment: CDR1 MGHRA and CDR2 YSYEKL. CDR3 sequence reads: CASSQARYLNEQFF. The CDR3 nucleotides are TGCGCCAGCAGCCAAGCCAGGTACTTGAATGAGCAGTTCTTC.

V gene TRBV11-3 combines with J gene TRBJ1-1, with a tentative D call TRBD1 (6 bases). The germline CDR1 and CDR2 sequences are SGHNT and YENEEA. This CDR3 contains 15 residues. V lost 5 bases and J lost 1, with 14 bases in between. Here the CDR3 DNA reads TGTGCCAGCAGCGCTCGGGAAGGGGGGAACACTGAAGCTTTCTTT. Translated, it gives CASSAREGGNTEAFF.

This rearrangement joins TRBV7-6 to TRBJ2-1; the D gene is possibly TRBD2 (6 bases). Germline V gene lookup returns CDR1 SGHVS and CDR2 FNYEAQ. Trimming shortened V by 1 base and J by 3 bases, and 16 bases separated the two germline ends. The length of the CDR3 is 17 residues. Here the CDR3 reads CASSLESRGDFYNEQFF. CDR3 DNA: TGTGCCAGCAGCTTAGAATCCCGCGGGGATTTCTACAATGAGCAGTTCTTC.

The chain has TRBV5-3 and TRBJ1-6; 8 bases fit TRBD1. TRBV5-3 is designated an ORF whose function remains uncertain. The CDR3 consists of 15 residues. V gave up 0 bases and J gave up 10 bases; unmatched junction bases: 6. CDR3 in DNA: TGTGCCAGAAGCTTGGATGGACAGGGTAAGTCACCCCTCCACTTT. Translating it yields CARSLDGQGKSPLHF.

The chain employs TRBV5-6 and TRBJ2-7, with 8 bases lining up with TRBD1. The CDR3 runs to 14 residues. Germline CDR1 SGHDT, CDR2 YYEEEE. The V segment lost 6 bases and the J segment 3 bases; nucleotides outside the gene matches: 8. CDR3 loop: CASNGRGRVYEQYF. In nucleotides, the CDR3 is TGTGCCAGCAACGGCAGGGGGCGGGTCTACGAGCAGTACTTC. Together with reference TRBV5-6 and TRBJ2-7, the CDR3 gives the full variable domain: DAGVTQSPTHLIKTRGQQVTLRCSPKSGHDTVSWYQQALGQGPQFIFQYYEEEERQRGNFPDRFSGHQFPNYSSELNVNALLLGDSALYLCASNGRGRVYEQYFGPGTRLTVT.

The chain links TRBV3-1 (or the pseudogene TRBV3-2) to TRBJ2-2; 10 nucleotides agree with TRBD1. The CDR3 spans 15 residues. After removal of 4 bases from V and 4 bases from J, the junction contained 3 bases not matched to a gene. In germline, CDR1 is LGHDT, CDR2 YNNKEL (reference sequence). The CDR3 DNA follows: TGTGCCAGCAGCCCCCGGGACAGGGGCACCGGGGAGCTGTTTTTT. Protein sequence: CASSPRDRGTGELFF.

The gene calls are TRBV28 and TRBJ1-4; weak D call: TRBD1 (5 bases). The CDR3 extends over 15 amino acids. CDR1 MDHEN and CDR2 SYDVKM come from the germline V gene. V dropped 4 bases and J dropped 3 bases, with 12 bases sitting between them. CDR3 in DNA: TGTGCCAGCAGTTCCTCAGGGCTTGCTAATGAAAAACTGTTTTTT. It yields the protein CASSSSGLANEKLFF.

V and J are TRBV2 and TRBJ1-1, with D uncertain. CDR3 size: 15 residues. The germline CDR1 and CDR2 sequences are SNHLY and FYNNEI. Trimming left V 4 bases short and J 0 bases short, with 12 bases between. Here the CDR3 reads CASSVAGRMNTEAFF. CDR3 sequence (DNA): TGTGCCAGCAGTGTTGCGGGCCGCATGAACACTGAAGCTTTCTTT. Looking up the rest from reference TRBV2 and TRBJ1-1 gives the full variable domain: EPEVTQTPSHQVTQMGQEVILRCVPISNHLYFYWYRQILGQKVEFLVSFYNNEISEKSEIFDDQFSVERPDGSNFTLKIRSTKLEDSAMYFCASSVAGRMNTEAFFGQGTRLTVV.

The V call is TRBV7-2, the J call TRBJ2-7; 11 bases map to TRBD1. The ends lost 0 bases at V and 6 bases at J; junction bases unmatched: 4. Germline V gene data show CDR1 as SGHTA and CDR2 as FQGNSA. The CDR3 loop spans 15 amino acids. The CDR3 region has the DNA TGTGCCAGCAGCTTAGCCTGGACAGGGGGCGGCGAGCAGTACTTC. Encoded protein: CASSLAWTGGGEQYF.

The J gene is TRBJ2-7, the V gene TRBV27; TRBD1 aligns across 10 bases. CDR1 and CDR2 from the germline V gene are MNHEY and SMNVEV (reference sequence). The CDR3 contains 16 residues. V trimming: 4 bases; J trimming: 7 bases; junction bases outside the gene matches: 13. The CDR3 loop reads CASSSMGDRGSWEQYF. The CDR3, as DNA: TGTGCCAGCAGTTCGATGGGGGACAGGGGTAGTTGGGAGCAGTACTTC.

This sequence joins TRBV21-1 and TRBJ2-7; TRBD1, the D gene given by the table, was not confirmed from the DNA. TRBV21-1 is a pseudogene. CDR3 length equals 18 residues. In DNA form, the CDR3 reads TGTGCCAGCAGCGCAAACCCGGGACAGGGATTAAATTCCTACGAGCAGTACTTC. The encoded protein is CASSANPGQGLNSYEQYF.

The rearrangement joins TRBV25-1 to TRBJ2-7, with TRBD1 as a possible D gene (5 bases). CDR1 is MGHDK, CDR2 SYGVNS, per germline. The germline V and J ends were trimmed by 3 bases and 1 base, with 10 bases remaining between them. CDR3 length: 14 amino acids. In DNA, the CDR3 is TGTGCCAGCAGTGACAGGGTTAGTTCCTACGAGCAGTACTTC. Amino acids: CASSDRVSSYEQYF.

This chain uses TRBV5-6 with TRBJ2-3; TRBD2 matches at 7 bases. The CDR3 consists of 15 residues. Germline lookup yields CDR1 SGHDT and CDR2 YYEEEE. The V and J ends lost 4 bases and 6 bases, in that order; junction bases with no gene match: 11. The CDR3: CASSILAGPADTQYF. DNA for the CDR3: TGTGCCAGCAGCATTTTAGCGGGTCCCGCCGATACGCAGTATTTT.

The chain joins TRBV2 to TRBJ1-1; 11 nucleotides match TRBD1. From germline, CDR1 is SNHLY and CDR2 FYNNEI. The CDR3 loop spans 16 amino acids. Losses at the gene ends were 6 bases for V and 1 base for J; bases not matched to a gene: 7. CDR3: CASRIWTGGKNTEAFF. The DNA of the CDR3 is TGTGCCAGCAGGATTTGGACAGGGGGCAAGAACACTGAAGCTTTCTTT.

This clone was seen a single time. The CDR3 here is CASSQVAGDPSYEQYF. The CDR3 nucleotides are TGCGCCAGCAGCCAAGTAGCGGGGGACCCCTCCTACGAGCAGTACTTC. The genes are TRBV4-1 and TRBJ2-7; 9 nucleotides line up with TRBD2. Germline V gives CDR1 MGHRA, CDR2 YSYEKL. Trimming cost V 1 base and J 0 bases; bases outside gene matches: 4. This CDR3 has 16 residues.

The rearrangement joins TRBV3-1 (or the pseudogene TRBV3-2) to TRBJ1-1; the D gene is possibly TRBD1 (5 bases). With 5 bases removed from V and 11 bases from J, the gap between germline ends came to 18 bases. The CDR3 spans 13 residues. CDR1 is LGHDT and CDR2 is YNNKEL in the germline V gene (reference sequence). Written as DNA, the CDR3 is TGTGCCAGCAGCTCACGGGCCTCATCAGGGGCTTTCTTT. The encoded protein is CASSSRASSGAFF.

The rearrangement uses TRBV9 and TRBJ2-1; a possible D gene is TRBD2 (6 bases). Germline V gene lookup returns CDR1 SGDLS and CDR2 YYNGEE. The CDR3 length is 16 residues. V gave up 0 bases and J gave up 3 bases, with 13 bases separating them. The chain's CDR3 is CASSVAIQGGYNEQFF. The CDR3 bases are TGTGCCAGCAGCGTAGCCATTCAGGGAGGCTACAATGAGCAGTTCTTC.

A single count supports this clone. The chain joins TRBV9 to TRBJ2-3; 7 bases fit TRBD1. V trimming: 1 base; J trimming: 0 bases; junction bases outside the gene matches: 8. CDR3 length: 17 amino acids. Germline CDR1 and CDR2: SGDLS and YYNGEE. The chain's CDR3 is CASSVRGQPASTDTQYF. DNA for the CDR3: TGTGCCAGCAGCGTAAGGGGACAGCCAGCTAGCACAGATACGCAGTATTTT.